This T cell receptor (beta chain) comes out of a study of PD-1 blockade in classical Hodgkin lymphoma (dated by TCRdb to about 2020). Study-level background: Nivolumab dosing was 3 mg/kg intravenously every 2 weeks, continuing until either disease progression or unacceptable toxicity. The study used CyTOF and TCR beta sequencing to define a peripheral blood immune signature of response to PD-1 blockade in classical Hodgkin lymphoma. Overall results and qualifications from the work: CD4+ but not CD8+ TCR diversity rose significantly by C4D1 (p=0.0027 vs p=0.16), most apparent in complete responders (p=0.02). Diversity was lower in patients who began nivolumab less than 1 year after ASCT, so these patients were left out of later analyses to avoid confounding by immune reconstitution. Baseline TCR diversity was reported to be lower in newly diagnosed patients than in healthy donors and to be lower still in relapsed/refractory patients. Trial patients achieving complete response had baseline diversity similar to newly diagnosed patients, whereas partial responders and progressors had significantly lower diversity. The study covered only a single clinical trial cohort, and the causes of the repertoire differences, possibly disease activity or prior therapy, were still not defined.

The time point label, read with the paper, signifies: cycle 4 day 1 (C4D1), after 6 weeks of nivolumab. Every trial patient had relapsed after autologous stem cell transplantation, and cohorts A, B and C differed in prior brentuximab vedotin exposure. The trial cohort was composed of about 58 patients with relapsed/refractory classical Hodgkin lymphoma, for whom complete response, partial response or progressive disease was recorded as best overall response. In the multi-cohort phase II CheckMate 205 trial, trial patients received single-agent nivolumab. An independent review committee assessed best overall response using the 2007 International Working Group response criteria. Trial PBMCs were collected immediately before nivolumab initiation (C1D1) and during therapy at cycle 2 day 1 and cycle 4 day 1. Peripheral blood was collected in 8 mL Vacutainer Cell Preparation Tubes, from which PBMCs were isolated by centrifugation and then cryopreserved.

Genomic DNA was isolated using the Qiagen DNeasy kit from unsorted PBMCs as well as from negatively selected CD4+ and CD8+ fractions. TCR beta CDR3 regions were subjected to amplification by immunoSEQ multiplex PCR with primers that anneal to V and J segments. A synthetic immune receptor repertoire was used to minimize amplification bias, and any residual bias was removed computationally once sequencing was done. The published analysis was carried out like this. Repertoire diversity was quantified as the Shannon entropy index using custom Python scripts. The unsorted, CD4+ and CD8+ repertoires were each analyzed separately, with the exception of combined analyses, where CD4+ and CD8+ sequences were merged in silico. Clonal expansion was defined as at least a 2-fold frequency increase after treatment relative to C1D1, with a pseudocount of 0.5 for undetected baseline clones. Singleton clones were defined as clones with 0 or 1 copy at C1D1, and non-singleton clones were defined as clones with 2 or more copies. Clones expanded in unsorted samples were annotated as CD4+, CD8+ or unknown by matching protein sequences in sorted samples from the same patient. Wilcoxon tests on paired samples were used to test changes in diversity from C1D1 to C4D1. What TCRdb holds here is the immuneACCESS table cut down to in-frame rearrangements. Part of the clones is not present; checked against another copy, under half of the missing clones reflect an unresolved V gene, and the others are unexplained. That table supplies the V and J calls and clone size; D and trimming were determined from the DNA. This sample is represented by tens of thousands of clones; 90% of them were singletons. Approximately 2.9% of the sample lies in the top ten.

This clone has a single count. It has no known antigen specificity. Base qualities are not provided; no much larger clone lies one nucleotide away. The source is a human donor with classical Hodgkin lymphoma. Sequencing was performed on peripheral blood mononuclear cells (PBMCs), taken before the fourth cycle of nivolumab.

At the DNA level, the sequence is TGTGCCACCAGGCGAGGCTACGAGCAGTACTTC. Translated, this is CATRRGYEQYF. In this chain, TRBV6-5 is recombined with TRBJ2-7; no D segment can be confidently identified. For CDR1 and CDR2, the germline V gene lists MNHEY and SVGAGI. V is cut by 10 bases and J by 3 bases, and the space between the germline ends is 10 bases. Inclusive of the bounding cysteine and phenylalanine, the CDR3 is 11 residues long. Only the CDR3 region is kept as DNA, spanning 33 bases read in frame from base 1.